This entry lists 2 T cell receptor beta chains sequenced from one sample in a study of OX40 agonist ivuxolimab in advanced cancers. Here immunoSEQ multiplex PCR was the method, and the copy in TCRdb shows in-frame clones only, minus some. The data hold approximately 57,000 clones, with 75% to 90% observed a single time. Sample: CD4+ or CD8+ T cells sorted from blood, taken in a trial of the OX40 agonist ivuxolimab. The source is an adult with an advanced solid tumor such as melanoma, head and neck, liver or kidney cancer.

The count of this clone is one. The chain has TRBV19 and TRBJ2-7; TRBD2 matches 16 bases. Germline-derived CDR1 and CDR2 are LNHDA and SQIVND (reference sequence). V shed 2 bases and J 4 bases; nucleotides not matched to a gene: 5. The CDR3 spans 17 residues. As DNA, the CDR3 is TGTGCCAGTAGTATAAGGGGACTAGCGGGAGGGCCTTACGAGCAGTACTTC. It yields the protein CASSIRGLAGGPYEQYF.

V usage is TRBV4-1 and J usage is TRBJ1-3; 8 positions agree with TRBD1. Trimming at V came to 6 bases and at J to 3 bases, leaving 10 bases not matched to a gene. The CDR3 consists of 16 residues. CDR1 is MGHRA, CDR2 YSYEKL, per germline. For the CDR3, the DNA is TGCGCCAGCAGTCCAGGGGGCTATTCTTATGGAAACACCATATATTTT. Amino acid sequence: CASSPGGYSYGNTIYF.